The next 5 T cell receptor beta chains were all read from a single sample in a study of T cells in localized non-small cell lung cancer. Produced via immunoSEQ multiplex PCR; TCRdb's table is partial and in-frame only. This repertoire shows over 40,000 clones, 75% to 90% found once; its top ten account for about 18%. This sample comprised peripheral blood mononuclear cells, obtained before any cancer treatment. Receptor source: a man aged 40 to 70 with stage III lung adenocarcinoma.

The rearrangement uses TRBV27 and TRBJ1-1, with TRBD1 matching over 8 bases. The CDR3 covers 16 residues. Germline V gene data show CDR1 as MNHEY and CDR2 as SMNVEV (reference sequence). V gave up 0 bases and J gave up 11 bases; unmatched junction bases: 14. The CDR3 sequence: CASSLSPTGVGRSAFF. The CDR3 region has the DNA TGTGCCAGCAGTTTATCCCCGACAGGGGTAGGGCGATCGGCTTTCTTT.

This clone was counted only a few times. V is TRBV7-9 and J is TRBJ1-1; D is uncertain. The V gene lost 5 bases and the J gene lost 9 bases, with 13 bases spanning the gap. The V gene's germline CDR1 is SEHNR and CDR2 FQNEAQ (reference sequence). The CDR3 covers 12 residues. The CDR3 sequence is CASSPPDFQAFF. The CDR3 DNA is TGTGCCAGCAGCCCCCCGGACTTTCAAGCTTTCTTT.

CDR3 DNA sequence: TGTGCCAGCAGCTTAGGCACAGGGACTTACAATGAGCAGTTCTTC. This encodes CASSLGTGTYNEQFF. The chain has TRBV7-2 and TRBJ2-1; possibly TRBD1 or TRBD2 for D (6 bases each). CDR1 and CDR2 from the germline V gene are SGHTA and FQGNSA. This CDR3 contains 15 residues. V lost 1 base, J lost 4 bases, and 11 bases lay in between.

The gene calls are TRBV4-1 and TRBJ2-2; D gene unclear. Germline-derived CDR1 and CDR2 are MGHRA and YSYEKL. V gave up 0 bases and J gave up 4 bases, with 6 bases separating them. This CDR3 is 14 amino acids long. The CDR3 loop is CASSQELITGELFF. The CDR3 region has the DNA TGCGCCAGCAGCCAAGAACTAATCACCGGGGAGCTGTTTTTT.

This clone appeared once. CDR3 DNA sequence: TGTGCCAGCAGCTTGAAGGGGCATGGCACAGATACGCAGTATTTT. This codes for CASSLKGHGTDTQYF. The J gene is TRBJ2-3, the V gene TRBV5-8, with a weak D call TRBD1 (5 bases). The CDR3 contains 15 residues. Germline V CDR1 and CDR2: SGHTS, YDEGEE. Trimming left V 1 base short and J 1 base short, with 10 bases between.